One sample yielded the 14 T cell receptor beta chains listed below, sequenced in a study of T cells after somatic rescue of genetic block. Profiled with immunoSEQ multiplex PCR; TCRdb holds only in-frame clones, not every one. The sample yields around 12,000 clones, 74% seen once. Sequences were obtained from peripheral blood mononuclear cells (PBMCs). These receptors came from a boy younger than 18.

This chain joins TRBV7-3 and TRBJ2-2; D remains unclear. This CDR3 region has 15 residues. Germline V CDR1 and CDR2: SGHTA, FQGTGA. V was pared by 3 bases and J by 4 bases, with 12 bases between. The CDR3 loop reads CASSFSAIPTGELFF. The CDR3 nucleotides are TGTGCCAGCAGCTTCTCAGCCATTCCCACCGGGGAGCTGTTTTTT.

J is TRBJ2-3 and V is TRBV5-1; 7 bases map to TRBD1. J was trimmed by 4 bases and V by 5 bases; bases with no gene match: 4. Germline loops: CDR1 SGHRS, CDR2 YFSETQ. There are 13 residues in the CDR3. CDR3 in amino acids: CASRAGGPDTQYF. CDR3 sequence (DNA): TGCGCCAGCAGGGCAGGGGGACCAGATACGCAGTATTTT.

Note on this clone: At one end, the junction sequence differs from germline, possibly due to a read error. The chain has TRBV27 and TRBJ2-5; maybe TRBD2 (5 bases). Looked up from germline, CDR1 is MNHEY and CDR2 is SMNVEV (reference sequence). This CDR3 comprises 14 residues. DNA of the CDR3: TGTGCCAGCAGTGTATATCGGGGTCAAGGGACCCAGTACTTC. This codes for CASSVYRGQGTQYF.

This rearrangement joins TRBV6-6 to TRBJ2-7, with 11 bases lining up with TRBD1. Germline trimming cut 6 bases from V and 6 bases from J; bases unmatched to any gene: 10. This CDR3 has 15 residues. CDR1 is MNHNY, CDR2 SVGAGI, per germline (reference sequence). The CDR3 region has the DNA TGTGCCAGCAGCTATTCGGACAGGGGGCCAGGCGAGCAGTACTTC. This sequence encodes CASSYSDRGPGEQYF.

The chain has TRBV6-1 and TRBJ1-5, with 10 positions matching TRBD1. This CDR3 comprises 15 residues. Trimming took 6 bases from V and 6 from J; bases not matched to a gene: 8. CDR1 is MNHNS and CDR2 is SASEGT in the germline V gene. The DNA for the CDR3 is TGTGCCAGCAGCTTGGGACAGGGGTGGACTCAGCCCCAGCATTTT. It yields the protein CASSLGQGWTQPQHF.

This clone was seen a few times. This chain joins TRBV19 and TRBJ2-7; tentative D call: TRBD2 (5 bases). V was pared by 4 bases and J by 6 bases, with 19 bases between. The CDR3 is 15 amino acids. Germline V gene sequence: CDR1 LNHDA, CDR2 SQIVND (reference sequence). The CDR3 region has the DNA TGTGCCAGTAGTAAGGGTCGTGGGCCTCGGGGCGAGCAGTACTTC. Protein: CASSKGRGPRGEQYF.

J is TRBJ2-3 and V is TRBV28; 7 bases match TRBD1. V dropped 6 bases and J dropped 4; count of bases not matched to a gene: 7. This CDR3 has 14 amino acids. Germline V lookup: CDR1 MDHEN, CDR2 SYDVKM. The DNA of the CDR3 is TGTGCCAGCAGCTCCGACAGGGTTGCAGATACGCAGTATTTT. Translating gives CASSSDRVADTQYF.

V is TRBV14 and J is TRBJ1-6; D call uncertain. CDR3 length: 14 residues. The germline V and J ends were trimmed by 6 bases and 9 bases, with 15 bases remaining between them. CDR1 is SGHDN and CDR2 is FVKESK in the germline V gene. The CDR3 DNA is TGTGCCAGCAGTTTCCGGGGTCTTGTTTCACCCCTCCACTTT. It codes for CASSFRGLVSPLHF.

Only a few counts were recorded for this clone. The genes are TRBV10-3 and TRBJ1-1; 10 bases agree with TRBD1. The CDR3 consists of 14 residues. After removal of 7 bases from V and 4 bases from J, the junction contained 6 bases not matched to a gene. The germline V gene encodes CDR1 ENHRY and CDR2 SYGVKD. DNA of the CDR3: TGTGCCATCAATGGACAGGGGGGAGGCACTGAAGCTTTCTTT. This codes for CAINGQGGGTEAFF.

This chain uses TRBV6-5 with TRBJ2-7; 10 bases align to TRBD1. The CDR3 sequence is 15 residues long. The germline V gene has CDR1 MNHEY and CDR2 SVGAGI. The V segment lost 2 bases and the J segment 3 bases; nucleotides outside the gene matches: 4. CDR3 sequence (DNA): TGTGCCAGCAGTTACAGGGGACAGGGGCTCTACGAGCAGTACTTC. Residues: CASSYRGQGLYEQYF.

CDR3 sequence: CASSPRGTGLYNSPLHF. DNA for the CDR3: TGTGCCAGCAGCCCTCGGGGGACGGGACTCTATAATTCACCCCTCCACTTT. This chain uses TRBV5-6 with TRBJ1-6, with TRBD1 as a possible D gene (5 bases). There are 17 residues in the CDR3. Per the germline V gene, CDR1 is SGHDT and CDR2 is YYEEEE. Deletions cut 4 bases from V and 3 bases from J, with 17 bases between.

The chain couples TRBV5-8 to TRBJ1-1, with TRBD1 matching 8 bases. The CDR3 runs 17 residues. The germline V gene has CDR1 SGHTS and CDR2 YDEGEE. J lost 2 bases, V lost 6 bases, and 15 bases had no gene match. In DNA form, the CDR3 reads TGTGCCAGCACCCATTCGGGACAGGCCGGTACAAACACTGAAGCTTTCTTT. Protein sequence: CASTHSGQAGTNTEAFF.

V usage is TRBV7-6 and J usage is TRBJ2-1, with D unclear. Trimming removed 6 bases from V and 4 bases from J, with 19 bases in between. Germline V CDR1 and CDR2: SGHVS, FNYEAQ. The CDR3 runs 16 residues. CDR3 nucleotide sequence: TGTGCCAGCAGGTTCCCGGGTCCGCCTAAATACAATGAGCAGTTCTTC. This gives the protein CASRFPGPPKYNEQFF.

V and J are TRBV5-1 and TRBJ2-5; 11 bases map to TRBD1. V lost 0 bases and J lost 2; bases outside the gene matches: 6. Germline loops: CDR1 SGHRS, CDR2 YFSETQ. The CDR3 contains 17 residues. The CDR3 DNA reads TGCGCCAGCAGCTTGGGGGCCGGGACAGGGGGTCAAGAGACCCAGTACTTC. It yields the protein CASSLGAGTGGQETQYF.